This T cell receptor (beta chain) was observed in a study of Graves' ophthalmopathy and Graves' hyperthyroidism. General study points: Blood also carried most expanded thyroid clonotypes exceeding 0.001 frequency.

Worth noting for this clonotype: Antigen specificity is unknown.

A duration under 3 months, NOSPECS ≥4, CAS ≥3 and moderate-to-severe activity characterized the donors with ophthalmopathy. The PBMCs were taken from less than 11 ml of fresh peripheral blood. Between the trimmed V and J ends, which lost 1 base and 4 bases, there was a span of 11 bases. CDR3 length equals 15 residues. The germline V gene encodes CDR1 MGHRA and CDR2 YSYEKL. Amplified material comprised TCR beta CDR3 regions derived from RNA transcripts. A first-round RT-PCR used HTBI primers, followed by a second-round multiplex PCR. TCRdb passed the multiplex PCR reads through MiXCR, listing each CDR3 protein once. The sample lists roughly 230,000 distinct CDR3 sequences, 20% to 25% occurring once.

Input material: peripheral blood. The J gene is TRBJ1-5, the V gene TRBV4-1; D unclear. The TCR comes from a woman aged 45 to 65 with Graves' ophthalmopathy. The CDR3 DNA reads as TGCGCCAGCAGCCAAGGGCCCTTAGGTAATCAGCCCCAGCATTTT. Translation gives CASSQGPLGNQPQHF.